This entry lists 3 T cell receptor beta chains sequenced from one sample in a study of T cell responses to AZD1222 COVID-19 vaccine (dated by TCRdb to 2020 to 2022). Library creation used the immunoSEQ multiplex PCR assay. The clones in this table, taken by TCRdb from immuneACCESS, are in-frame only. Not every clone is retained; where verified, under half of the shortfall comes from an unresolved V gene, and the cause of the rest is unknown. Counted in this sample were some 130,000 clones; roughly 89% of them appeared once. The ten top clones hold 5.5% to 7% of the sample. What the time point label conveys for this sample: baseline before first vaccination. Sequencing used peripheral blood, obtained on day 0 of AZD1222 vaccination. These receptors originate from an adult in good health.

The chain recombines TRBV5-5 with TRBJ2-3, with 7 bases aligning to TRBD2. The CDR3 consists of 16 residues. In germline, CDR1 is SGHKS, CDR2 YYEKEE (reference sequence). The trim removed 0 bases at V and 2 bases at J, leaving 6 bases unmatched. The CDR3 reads CASSLGPAGTTDTQYF. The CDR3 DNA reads TGTGCCAGCAGCTTGGGCCCAGCGGGGACCACAGATACGCAGTATTTT.

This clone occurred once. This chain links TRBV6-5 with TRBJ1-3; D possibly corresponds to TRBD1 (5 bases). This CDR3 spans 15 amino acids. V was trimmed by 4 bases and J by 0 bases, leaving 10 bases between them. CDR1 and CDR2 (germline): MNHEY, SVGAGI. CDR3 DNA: TGTGCCAGCAGTTTGGAGGGGTCCTCTGGAAACACCATATATTTT. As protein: CASSLEGSSGNTIYF.

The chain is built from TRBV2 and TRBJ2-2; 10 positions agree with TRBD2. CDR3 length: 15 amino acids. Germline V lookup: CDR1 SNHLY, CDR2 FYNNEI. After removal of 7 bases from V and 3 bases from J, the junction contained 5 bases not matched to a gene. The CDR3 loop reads CASKLAGGDTGELFF. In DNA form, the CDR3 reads TGTGCCAGCAAATTAGCGGGGGGAGACACCGGGGAGCTGTTTTTT. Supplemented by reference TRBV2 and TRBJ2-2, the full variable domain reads EPEVTQTPSHQVTQMGQEVILRCVPISNHLYFYWYRQILGQKVEFLVSFYNNEISEKSEIFDDQFSVERPDGSNFTLKIRSTKLEDSAMYFCASKLAGGDTGELFFGEGSRLTVL.